The clone carrying this T cell receptor (beta chain) has a single count. What it recognizes is unknown. This specimen comes from a study of shared clonotypes between healthy human individuals. Partitioning of CD4+ cells yielded a CD45RA+ naive subset and a CD45RA-negative memory subset. This CDR3 is 16 amino acids long. The ends were cut back, 0 bases at V and 0 bases at J, with 7 bases in the middle. Per germline, CDR1 SGHRS and CDR2 YFSETQ. The authors split each subset's genomic DNA evenly across several immunoSEQ plates. The repertoire was sequenced with immunoSEQ multiplex PCR; TCRdb's copy has only in-frame clones and lacks some. The table records over 400,000 clones, 90% to 97% of them present only once. Regarding the study as a whole: Estimated clonotype richness was generally higher in naive than memory subsets.

This receptor was obtained from a woman in her twenties or thirties in good health. The chain carries TRBV5-1 and TRBJ1-6; D is uncertain. Sequencing was performed on naive CD4+ T cells sorted from blood. Specified subset: CD45RA+ positively selected. CDR3 loop: CASSLAGSSYNSPLHF. In DNA form, the CDR3 reads TGCGCCAGCAGCTTGGCGGGGAGCTCCTATAATTCACCCCTCCACTTT.